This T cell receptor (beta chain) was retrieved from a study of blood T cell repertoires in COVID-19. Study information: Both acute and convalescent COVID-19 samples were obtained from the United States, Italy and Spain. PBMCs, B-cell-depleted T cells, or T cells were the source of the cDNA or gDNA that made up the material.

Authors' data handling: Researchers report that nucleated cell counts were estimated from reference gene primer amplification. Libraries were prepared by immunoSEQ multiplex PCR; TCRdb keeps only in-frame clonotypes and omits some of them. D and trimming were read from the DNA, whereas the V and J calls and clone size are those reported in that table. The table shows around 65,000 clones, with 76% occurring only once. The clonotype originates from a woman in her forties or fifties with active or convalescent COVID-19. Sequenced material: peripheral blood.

CDR3 in amino acids: CASSRDGQLDYLEVDTEAFF. The CDR3 region has the DNA TGTGCCAGTAGTAGGGACGGACAGTTAGACTATTTGGAGGTAGACACTGAAGCTTTCTTT. The chain recombines TRBV19 with TRBJ1-1; D may be TRBD1 (6 bases). The germline V and J ends were trimmed by 4 bases and 3 bases, with 30 bases remaining between them. The CDR3 length is 20 residues. Germline lookup yields CDR1 LNHDA and CDR2 SQIVND (reference sequence). Supplemented by reference TRBV19 and TRBJ1-1, the full variable domain reads DGGITQSPKYLFRKEGQNVTLSCEQNLNHDAMYWYRQDPGQGLRLIYYSQIVNDFQKGDIAEGYSVSREKKESFPLTVTSAQKNPTAFYLCASSRDGQLDYLEVDTEAFFGQGTRLTVV.